The clone carrying this TCR beta chain is medium-sized. This beta chain slipped into a library made for alpha chains as a stray read, so its size is not meaningful. This CDR3 region has 17 residues. The record originates from a study of spatial heterogeneity in lung cancer. Study overall: Consistent detection of more beta-chain than alpha-chain sequences was observed.

Specified time point: sample taken at primary tumor resection. Without sorting, whole RNA was sequenced from tumor, nontumor lung or frozen PBMC. MiXCR, run by TCRdb on the 5' RACE reads, gives a single entry per CDR3 protein. The table lists about 12,000 distinct CDR3 sequences, 6.2% of them singletons. This clonotype was obtained from a male donor with early-stage non-small cell lung cancer. The source was normal lung tissue next to the tumor, collected at surgery. The chain recombines TRBV21-1 with TRBJ1-5; the table's D call, TRBD1, has no DNA check behind it. TRBV21-1 is assigned pseudogene status. The DNA for the CDR3 is TGTGCCAGCAGCAAAGCCCGGGACAGGAGATATTATCAGCCCCAGCATTTT. It is translated as CASSKARDRRYYQPQHF.